The T cell receptor beta chain described here comes from a study of T cell responses to AZD1222 COVID-19 vaccine. Findings and caveats of the study: Donors in the cohort were predominantly white British and more often female, and clonal diversity was possibly underestimated.

About this clone: Antigen unknown.

Clones were read by immunoSEQ multiplex PCR, and TCRdb kept only the in-frame ones, dropping some. The repertoire holds over 85,000 clones, with approximately 90% as singletons. CDR3 length equals 15 residues. Per the germline V gene, CDR1 is SGHRS and CDR2 is YFSETQ. V was trimmed by 1 base and J by 1 base, leaving 10 bases between them. Source: peripheral blood, taken on day 0 of AZD1222 vaccination. This receptor was obtained from an adult in good health. This chain joins TRBV5-1 and TRBJ2-3; D ambiguous. Written as DNA, the CDR3 is TGCGCCAGCAGCTTGCAGCCCATGGGCACAGATACGCAGTATTTT. It translates to CASSLQPMGTDTQYF. Drawing the rest from reference TRBV5-1 and TRBJ2-3, the complete variable domain is KAGVTQTPRYLIKTRGQQVTLSCSPISGHRSVSWYQQTPGQGLQFLFEYFSETQRNKGNFPGRFSGRQFSNSRSEMNVSTLELGDSALYLCASSLQPMGTDTQYFGPGTRLTVL.